Detailed here is one T cell receptor (beta chain). Trimming removed 8 bases from V and 2 bases from J, with 7 bases in between. The CDR3 is 12 residues long. The germline CDR1 and CDR2 sequences are SNHLY and FYNNEI. Data came from immunoSEQ multiplex PCR; TCRdb stores just in-frame clones and leaves some out. The repertoire consists of 200,000 or so clones, with less than 85% occurring once and the leading ten covering around 6%. This sample is drawn from a study of blood T cell repertoires in COVID-19. The specimen was peripheral blood. The chain carries TRBV2 and TRBJ2-1; D unresolved. The TCR was taken from a woman in her seventies with acute or convalescent COVID-19. The CDR3: CASLITYNEQFF. Here the CDR3 DNA reads TGTGCCAGCTTAATAACCTACAATGAGCAGTTCTTC.